This T cell receptor beta chain was identified during a study of blood T cell repertoires in COVID-19. Study-level background: The United States, Italy and Spain were the sources of the acute and convalescent COVID-19 samples. PBMCs, B-cell-depleted T cells, or T cells were the source of the cDNA or gDNA that made up the material.

Original analysis: Reference gene primer amplification gave estimated nucleated cell counts. Produced via immunoSEQ multiplex PCR; TCRdb's table is partial and in-frame only. V and J calls plus clone size are reproduced from that table; the DNA served to infer D and trimming. Among 130,000 to 150,000 clones listed, more than 75% were seen once. Germline CDR1 MGHDK, CDR2 SYGVNS. CDR3 size: 13 residues. V was clipped by 8 bases and J by 7 bases, with 17 bases between them. Material for sequencing was peripheral blood. The chain couples TRBV25-1 to TRBJ1-1; D is undetermined. This TCR came from a human donor with acute or convalescent COVID-19. The donor label of this sample is uncertain. Written as DNA, the CDR3 is TGTGCCAGCTTAAACAACTACGGCGGTGAAGCTTTCTTT. Amino acid sequence: CASLNNYGGEAFF.